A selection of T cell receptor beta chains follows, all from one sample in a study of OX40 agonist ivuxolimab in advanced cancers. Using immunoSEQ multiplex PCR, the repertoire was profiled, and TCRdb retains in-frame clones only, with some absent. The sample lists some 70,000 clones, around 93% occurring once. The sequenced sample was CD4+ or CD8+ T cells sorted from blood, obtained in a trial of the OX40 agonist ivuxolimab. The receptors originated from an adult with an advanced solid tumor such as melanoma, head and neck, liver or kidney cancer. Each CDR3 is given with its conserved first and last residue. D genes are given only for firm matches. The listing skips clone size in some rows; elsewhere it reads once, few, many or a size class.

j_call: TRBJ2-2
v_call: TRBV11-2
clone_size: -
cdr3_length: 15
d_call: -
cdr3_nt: TGTGCCAGCAGCTTAATGGGGGATGGAGCCGGGGAGCTGTTTTTT
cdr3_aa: CASSLMGDGAGELFF

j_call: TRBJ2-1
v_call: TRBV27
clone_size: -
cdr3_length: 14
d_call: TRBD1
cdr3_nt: TGTGCCAGCAGAGGGACAGGGTCCTACAATGAGCAGTTCTTC
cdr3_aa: CASRGTGSYNEQFF

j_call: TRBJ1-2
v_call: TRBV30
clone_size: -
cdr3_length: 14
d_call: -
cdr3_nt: TGTGCCTGGAGTGGGCAGGGGATAGAGTATGGCTACACCTTC
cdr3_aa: CAWSGQGIEYGYTF

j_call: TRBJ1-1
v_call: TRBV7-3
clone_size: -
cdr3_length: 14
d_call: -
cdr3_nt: TGTGCCAGCAGCTCCGACAGCCTGAACACTGAAGCTTTCTTT
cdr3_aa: CASSSDSLNTEAFF

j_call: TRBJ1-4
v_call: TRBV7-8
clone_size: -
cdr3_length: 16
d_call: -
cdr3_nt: TGTGCCAGCAGCCCAAGAGTGGGGACGACTAATGAAAAACTGTTTTTT
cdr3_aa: CASSPRVGTTNEKLFF

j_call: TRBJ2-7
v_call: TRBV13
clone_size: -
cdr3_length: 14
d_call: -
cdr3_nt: TGTGCCAGCAGCTTACGGTTAAGCTCCTACGAGCAGTACTTC
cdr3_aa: CASSLRLSSYEQYF

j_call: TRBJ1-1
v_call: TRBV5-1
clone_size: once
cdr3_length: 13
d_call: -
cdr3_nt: TGCGCCAGCAGCTTGGGGGTAAGCACTGAAGCTTTCTTT
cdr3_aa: CASSLGVSTEAFF

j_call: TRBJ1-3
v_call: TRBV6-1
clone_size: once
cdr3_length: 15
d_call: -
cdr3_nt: TGTGCCAGCAGTAGGGGACAAGAGTCTGGAAACACCATATATTTT
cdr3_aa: CASSRGQESGNTIYF

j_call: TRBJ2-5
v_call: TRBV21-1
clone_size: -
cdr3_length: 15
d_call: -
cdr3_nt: TGTGCCAGCAGCACCGGACAGGGGGATCAAGAGACCCAGTACTTC
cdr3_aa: CASSTGQGDQETQYF

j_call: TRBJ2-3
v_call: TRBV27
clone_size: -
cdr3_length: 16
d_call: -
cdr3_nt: TGTGCCAGCGGTCGTTTGCGGACAGATCTTAAGGATACGCAGTATTTT
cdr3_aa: CASGRLRTDLKDTQYF

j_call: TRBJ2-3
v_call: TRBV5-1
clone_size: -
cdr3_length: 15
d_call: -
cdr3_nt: TGCGCCAGCAGCTTGGCCGAAAGAAGCACAGATACGCAGTATTTT
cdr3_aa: CASSLAERSTDTQYF

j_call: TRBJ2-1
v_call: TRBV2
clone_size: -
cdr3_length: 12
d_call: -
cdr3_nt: TGTGCCAGCAGGGGACTGGGCGCCGAGCAGTTCTTC
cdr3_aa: CASRGLGAEQFF

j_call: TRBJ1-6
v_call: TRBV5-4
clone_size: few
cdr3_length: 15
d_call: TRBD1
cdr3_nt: TGTGCCAGCAGCTGGGGACAGGGAAGCAATTCACCCCTCCACTTT
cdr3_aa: CASSWGQGSNSPLHF

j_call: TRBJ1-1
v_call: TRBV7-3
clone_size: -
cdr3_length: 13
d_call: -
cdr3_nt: TGTGCCAGCAGCTTACAGGCGAACACTGAAGCTTTCTTT
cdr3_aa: CASSLQANTEAFF

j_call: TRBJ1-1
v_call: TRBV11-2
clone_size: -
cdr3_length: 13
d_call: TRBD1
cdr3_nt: TGTGCCAGCAGCTCGACAGGGTCAACTGAAGCTTTCTTT
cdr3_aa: CASSSTGSTEAFF

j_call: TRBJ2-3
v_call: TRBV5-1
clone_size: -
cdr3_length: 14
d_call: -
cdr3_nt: TGCGCCAGCAGCCTGATCCTATCCCCAGATACGCAGTATTTT
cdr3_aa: CASSLILSPDTQYF

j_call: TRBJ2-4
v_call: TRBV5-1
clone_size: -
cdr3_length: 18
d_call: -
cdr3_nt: TGCGCCAGCAGCTTGGAAGGGCTCGGGATTCTGACAGGAAACATTCAGTACTTC
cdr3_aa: CASSLEGLGILTGNIQYF

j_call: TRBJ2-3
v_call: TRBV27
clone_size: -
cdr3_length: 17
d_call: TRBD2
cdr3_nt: TGTGCCAGCAGCCGAAGGGTTACGGCGGGAGGGGCAGATACGCAGTATTTT
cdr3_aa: CASSRRVTAGGADTQYF

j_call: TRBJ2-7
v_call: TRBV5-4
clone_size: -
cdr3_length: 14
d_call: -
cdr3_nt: TGTGCCAGCAGCGGGGACGTAAGCTCCTACGAGCAGTACTTC
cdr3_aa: CASSGDVSSYEQYF

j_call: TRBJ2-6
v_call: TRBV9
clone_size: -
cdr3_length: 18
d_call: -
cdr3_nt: TGTGCCAGCAGCGCCTGGATTGGGGTCCTCTCTGGGGCCAACGTCCTGACTTTC
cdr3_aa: CASSAWIGVLSGANVLTF

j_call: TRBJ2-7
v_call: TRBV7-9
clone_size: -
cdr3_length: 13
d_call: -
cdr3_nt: TGTGCCAGCTCCCGGGAGCGCACCTACGAGCAGTACTTC
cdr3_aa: CASSRERTYEQYF

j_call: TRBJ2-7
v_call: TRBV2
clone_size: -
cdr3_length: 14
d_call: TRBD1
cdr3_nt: TGTGCCAGCACCCAAGGGGACAGAAGATACGAGCAGTACTTC
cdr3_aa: CASTQGDRRYEQYF

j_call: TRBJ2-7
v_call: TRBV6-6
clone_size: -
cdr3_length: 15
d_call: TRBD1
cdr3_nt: TGTGCCAGCAGGACCACCGGGACAGGTTCCTACGAGCAGTACTTC
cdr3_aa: CASRTTGTGSYEQYF

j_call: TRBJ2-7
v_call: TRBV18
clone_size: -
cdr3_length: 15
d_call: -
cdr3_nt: TGTGCCAGCTCACCACCGGGGGGGCCGTCCTACGAGCAGTACTTC
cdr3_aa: CASSPPGGPSYEQYF

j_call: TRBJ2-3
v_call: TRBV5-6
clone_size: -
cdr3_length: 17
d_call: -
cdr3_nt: TGTGCCAGCAGCCAACTTCTTAACGGGATATACACAGATACGCAGTATTTT
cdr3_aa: CASSQLLNGIYTDTQYF

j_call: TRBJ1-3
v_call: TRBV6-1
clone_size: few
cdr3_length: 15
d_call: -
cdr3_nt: TGTGCCAGCAGTGAACCAACGGGTCCTGGAAACACCATATATTTT
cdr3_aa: CASSEPTGPGNTIYF

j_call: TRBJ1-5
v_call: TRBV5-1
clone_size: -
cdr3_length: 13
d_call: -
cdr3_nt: TGCGCCAGCAGCTTGTCGGGGAATCAGCCCCAGCATTTT
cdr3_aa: CASSLSGNQPQHF

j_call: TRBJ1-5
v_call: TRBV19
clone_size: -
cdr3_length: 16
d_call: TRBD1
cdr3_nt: TGTGCCAGTAGTACCTTGGGACAGGGGAACAATCAGCCCCAGCATTTT
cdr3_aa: CASSTLGQGNNQPQHF

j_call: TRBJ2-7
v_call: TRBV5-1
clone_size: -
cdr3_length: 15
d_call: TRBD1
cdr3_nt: TGCGCCAGCAGCTACGGACAGGGCATAATGTACGAGCAGTACTTC
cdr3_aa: CASSYGQGIMYEQYF

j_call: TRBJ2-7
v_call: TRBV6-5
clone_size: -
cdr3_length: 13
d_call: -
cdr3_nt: TGTGCCAGCATGCGTCAGGGGTTGAACGAGCAGTACTTC
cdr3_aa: CASMRQGLNEQYF